The subject of this entry is one T cell receptor (beta chain). This CDR3 contains 15 residues. Between the trimmed V and J ends, which lost 4 bases and 2 bases, there was a span of 14 bases. Germline-derived CDR1 and CDR2 are SGHTA and FQGNSA. These data originate in a study of T-cell memory formation after mild COVID-19. TCRdb re-called the 5' RACE reads through MiXCR, storing one row per CDR3 protein. The sample holds about 350,000 distinct CDR3 sequences, around 13% seen once. The receptor was derived from a man aged 18-30 years who had mild COVID-19 (a few samples of this study predate the infection). Cell type and time point are not known. The V call is TRBV7-2, the J call TRBJ2-5, with D perhaps TRBD2 (5 bases). Source material: PBMCs or a T cell subset sorted from them (not recorded which). This CDR3 is CASSSRHGKQETQYF. DNA of the CDR3: TGTGCCAGCAGCTCCCGCCACGGGAAGCAAGAGACCCAGTACTTC.